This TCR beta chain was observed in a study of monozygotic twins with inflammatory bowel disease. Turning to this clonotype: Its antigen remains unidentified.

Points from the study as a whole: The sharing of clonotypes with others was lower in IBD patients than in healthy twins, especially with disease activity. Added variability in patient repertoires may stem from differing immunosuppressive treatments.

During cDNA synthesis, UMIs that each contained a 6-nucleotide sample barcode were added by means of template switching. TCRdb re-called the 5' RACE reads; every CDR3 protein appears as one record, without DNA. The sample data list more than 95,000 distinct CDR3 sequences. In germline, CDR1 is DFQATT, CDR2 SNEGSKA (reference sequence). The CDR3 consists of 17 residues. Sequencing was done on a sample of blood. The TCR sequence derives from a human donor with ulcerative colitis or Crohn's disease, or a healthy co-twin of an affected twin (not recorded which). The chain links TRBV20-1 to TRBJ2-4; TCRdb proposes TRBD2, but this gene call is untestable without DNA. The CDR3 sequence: CSAGPGLAGEAKNIQYF.